The 18 T cell receptor beta chains below all came from one sample that was sequenced in a study of technical replicates of blood from several donors. Profiled with immunoSEQ multiplex PCR; TCRdb holds only in-frame clones, not every one. The sample lists tens of thousands of clones; more than 75% were seen once. Sequencing used PBMCs. The receptors stem from a human donor in good health. Some clones in this sample may be carry-over from other donors' samples.

This chain connects TRBV10-3 to TRBJ2-7; TRBD1 might be the D (6 bases). Germline CDR1 ENHRY, CDR2 SYGVKD. This CDR3 has 12 residues. V lost 6 bases and J lost 2, with 8 bases in between. This CDR3 is CAISRDTYEQYF. The CDR3 nucleotides are TGTGCCATCAGCCGGGACACCTACGAGCAGTACTTC.

The chain carries TRBV28 and TRBJ2-7; 7 bases line up with TRBD1. The CDR3 spans 13 residues. The trim removed 6 bases at V and 2 bases at J, leaving 4 bases unmatched. CDR1 is MDHEN, CDR2 SYDVKM, per germline. Written as DNA, the CDR3 is TGTGCCAGCAGCATCGACAGGGCCTACGAGCAGTACTTC. This translates into CASSIDRAYEQYF.

This clone was recorded once. V gene TRBV18 combines with J gene TRBJ1-1; D not certain. Germline V gene lookup returns CDR1 KGHSH and CDR2 LQKENI. This CDR3 region has 14 residues. Trimming stripped 1 base from V and 1 base from J, with 7 bases between. The CDR3 sequence: CASSPLSGNTEAFF. The CDR3 nucleotides are TGTGCCAGCTCACCACTCAGCGGGAACACTGAAGCTTTCTTT.

There are a few counts of this clone. The chain recombines TRBV19 with TRBJ2-4; a weak D match, TRBD1 (6 bases). CDR3 length: 19 amino acids. Germline loops: CDR1 LNHDA, CDR2 SQIVND (reference sequence). Trimming cost V 3 bases and J 1 base, with 22 bases left between them. This chain's CDR3 is CASSIASGDTKEAKNIQYF. The CDR3 coding sequence is TGTGCCAGTAGTATCGCGTCAGGGGATACAAAAGAGGCCAAAAACATTCAGTACTTC.

The CDR3 here is CASSQDHSNQPQHF. The CDR3 nucleotides read TGCGCCAGCAGCCAAGATCATAGCAATCAGCCCCAGCATTTT. The chain links TRBV4-1 to TRBJ1-5; D is undetermined. The V gene lost 0 bases and the J gene lost 0 bases, with 3 bases spanning the gap. CDR1 and CDR2 from the germline V gene are MGHRA and YSYEKL. This CDR3 is 14 amino acids long.

This sequence joins TRBV27 and TRBJ2-1; 7 nucleotides line up with TRBD1. The germline V gene encodes CDR1 MNHEY and CDR2 SMNVEV (reference sequence). Trimming removed 4 bases from V and 3 bases from J; junction bases left unmatched: 15. The length of the CDR3 is 18 residues. CDR3 in amino acids: CASSSDPTGVPRYNEQFF. CDR3 DNA: TGTGCCAGCAGTTCCGACCCTACAGGGGTCCCACGCTACAATGAGCAGTTCTTC.

This chain links TRBV5-1 with TRBJ2-3; D is ambiguous. The CDR3 contains 12 residues. V was shortened by 2 bases and J by 4 bases, with 5 bases between the two germline ends. The germline gives CDR1 SGHRS, CDR2 YFSETQ. Written as DNA, the CDR3 is TGCGCCAGCAGCTTCTTTCCAGATACGCAGTATTTT. This encodes CASSFFPDTQYF. Supplemented by reference TRBV5-1 and TRBJ2-3, the full variable domain reads KAGVTQTPRYLIKTRGQQVTLSCSPISGHRSVSWYQQTPGQGLQFLFEYFSETQRNKGNFPGRFSGRQFSNSRSEMNVSTLELGDSALYLCASSFFPDTQYFGPGTRLTVL.

V and J are TRBV30 and TRBJ1-5; 7 nucleotides line up with TRBD1. This CDR3 has 16 amino acids. J gave up 4 bases and V 1 base, and 10 bases lay outside the gene matches. Looked up from germline, CDR1 is GTSNPN and CDR2 is SVGIG (reference sequence). DNA for the CDR3: TGTGCCTGGAGTGATACAGGGGCTCAGAGAAATCAGCCCCAGCATTTT. Amino acid sequence: CAWSDTGAQRNQPQHF.

V is TRBV5-6 and J is TRBJ1-2, with 9 bases lining up with TRBD1. The trim removed 3 bases at V and 8 bases at J, leaving 11 bases unmatched. In germline, CDR1 is SGHDT, CDR2 YYEEEE. This CDR3 is built from 15 residues. CDR3 nucleotide sequence: TGTGCCAGCAGCTCCATGATGACAGGGGGAGAGGGCTACACCTTC. It specifies CASSSMMTGGEGYTF.

The V gene is TRBV6-5, the J gene TRBJ1-1, with D hard to call. The germline V gene has CDR1 MNHEY and CDR2 SVGAGI. The CDR3 contains 11 residues. Trimming took off 7 bases at V and 6 bases at J, with 9 bases between the two ends. The CDR3 sequence is CASTIGAEAFF. CDR3 bases: TGTGCCAGCACCATCGGGGCTGAAGCTTTCTTT.

The V call is TRBV6-1, the J call TRBJ1-2; D gene uncertain. The CDR3 totals 13 residues. V shed 2 bases and J shed 4 bases, with 8 bases lying between them. Germline V gives CDR1 MNHNS, CDR2 SASEGT. The CDR3 coding sequence is TGTGCCAGCAGTGAACTCCCAGTCTATGGCTACACCTTC. Translation: CASSELPVYGYTF.

This chain joins TRBV5-4 and TRBJ2-7; possibly TRBD2 for D (6 bases). Looked up from germline, CDR1 is SGHNT and CDR2 is YYREEE (reference sequence). This CDR3 has 16 amino acids. Trimming took 0 bases from V and 2 from J, leaving 15 bases between them. CDR3 DNA sequence: TGTGCCAGCAGCTTGGGGTACTCCGGGAGTCCCTACGAGCAGTACTTC. Translated: CASSLGYSGSPYEQYF. Based on the CDR3 plus reference TRBV5-4 and TRBJ2-7, the full variable domain is ETGVTQSPTHLIKTRGQQVTLRCSSQSGHNTVSWYQQALGQGPQFIFQYYREEENGRGNFPPRFSGLQFPNYSSELNVNALELDDSALYLCASSLGYSGSPYEQYFGPGTRLTVT.

The chain uses TRBV9 and TRBJ2-7; possibly TRBD2 for D (7 bases). In germline, CDR1 is SGDLS, CDR2 YYNGEE. V lost 3 bases and J 4 bases, leaving 14 bases between the germline ends. The CDR3 is 14 residues long. This CDR3 reads CASSGGGLTYEQYF. CDR3 sequence (DNA): TGTGCCAGCAGCGGGGGGGGGCTCACGTACGAGCAGTACTTC.

The chain carries TRBV7-7 and TRBJ1-3; 10 bases map to TRBD1. Germline-derived CDR1 and CDR2 are SSHAT and FNYEAQ (reference sequence). Trimming took 5 bases from V and 4 from J; bases not matched to a gene: 8. The CDR3 runs to 16 residues. The CDR3 DNA is TGTGCCAGCAGCAAGGGACAGGGGAATTCCGGAAACACCATATATTTT. Its translation is CASSKGQGNSGNTIYF.

The CDR3 sequence is CASSMTGGHEQYF. Written as DNA, the CDR3 is TGTGCCAGCAGCATGACAGGGGGCCACGAGCAGTACTTC. V usage is TRBV5-4 and J usage is TRBJ2-7; 10 positions agree with TRBD1. J was trimmed by 5 bases and V by 4 bases; bases with no gene match: 3. Germline CDR1 and CDR2: SGHNT and YYREEE (reference sequence). The CDR3 runs 13 residues.

The chain uses TRBV4-2 and TRBJ1-2; weak D call: TRBD1 (5 bases). The V gene lost 1 base and the J gene lost 4 bases, with 25 bases spanning the gap. This CDR3 comprises 19 residues. Per the germline V gene, CDR1 is LGHNA and CDR2 is YNFKEQ. The CDR3 protein is CASSQVGLVAGSLVYGYTF. CDR3 coding DNA: TGTGCCAGCAGCCAAGTCGGCCTGGTGGCAGGGTCGTTGGTCTATGGCTACACCTTC.

The V gene is TRBV14, the J gene TRBJ2-7; possible D gene TRBD2, 6 bases. This CDR3 contains 15 residues. Trimming took 4 bases from V and 2 from J, leaving 15 bases between them. Germline lookup yields CDR1 SGHDN and CDR2 FVKESK. CDR3 nucleotides: TGTGCCAGCAGCCCCGCTCAGGGAGGTACCTACGAGCAGTACTTC. Translated, it gives CASSPAQGGTYEQYF. The full variable domain, in which reference TRBV14 and TRBJ2-7 provide the parts outside the CDR3, is EAGVTQFPSHSVIEKGQTVTLRCDPISGHDNLYWYRRVMGKEIKFLLHFVKESKQDESGMPNNRFLAERTGGTYSTLKVQPAELEDSGVYFCASSPAQGGTYEQYFGPGTRLTVT.

This chain joins TRBV11-2 and TRBJ2-1; 9 nucleotides match TRBD2. This CDR3 has 19 amino acids. Losses at the gene ends were 1 base for V and 7 bases for J; bases not matched to a gene: 17. CDR1 and CDR2 (germline): SGHAT, FQNNGV. CDR3 sequence reads: CASSLAAGGYLPLGNEQFF. The CDR3 coding sequence is TGTGCCAGCAGCTTAGCTGCGGGAGGGTACCTCCCCCTTGGGAATGAGCAGTTCTTC.